The T cell receptor (beta chain) described here comes from a study of regulatory T cells in long-lasting Graves disease. This clonotype was seen at least ten times. Between the trimmed V and J ends, which lost 2 bases and 0 bases, there was a span of 10 bases. The germline gives CDR1 MNHEY, CDR2 SVGAGI. CDR3 length equals 15 residues. Arm-PCR of CDR3 regions and iRepertoire HTBI primers were the basis on which TCR beta libraries were built. TCRdb independently ran MiXCR on the multiplex PCR reads; one entry per CDR3 protein. The sample records around 500,000 distinct CDR3 sequences, roughly 16% being singletons. The time point here: newly diagnosed GD, antithyroid drugs for less than 3 months. The TCR library was prepared using RNA isolated from PBMCs. This same sample was also part of a study on T cells in Graves' hyperthyroidism and ophthalmopathy.

The rearrangement joins TRBV6-5 to TRBJ1-1; unclear D gene. This receptor was obtained from a woman aged 35-65 years with Graves disease. Here the sequenced sample was peripheral blood mononuclear cells (PBMCs), taken at new diagnosis, from a patient treated with antithyroid drugs. The DNA of the CDR3 is TGTGCCAGCAGTTACCTCGGGGTGATGAACACTGAAGCTTTCTTT. Amino acid sequence: CASSYLGVMNTEAFF.